The present T cell receptor beta chain was sequenced within a study of cytomegalovirus exposure and HLA in healthy donors. Primers included in the PCR were 60 Vbeta and 13 Jbeta primers. Per the authors' pipeline: In a later analysis, of around 80 million unique beta chains, roughly 11 million appeared in at least two donors. Using immunoSEQ multiplex PCR, the repertoire was profiled, and TCRdb retains in-frame clones only, with some absent. From that table come the V and J calls and clone size; the DNA was used to work out D and trimming. The table shows about 120,000 clones, with over 60% occurring only once. CDR3 size: 15 residues. Germline-derived CDR1 and CDR2 are SGHTA and FQGNSA. Trimming shortened V by 5 bases and J by 4 bases, and 15 bases separated the two germline ends.

The sequencing sample was made of PBMCs. The TCR was taken from a man in his thirties or forties in good health and CMV-seropositive. The rearrangement joins TRBV7-2 to TRBJ1-3; D uncertain. Here the CDR3 reads CASSPQAEAGNTIYF. The CDR3 DNA reads TGTGCCAGCAGCCCCCAAGCCGAAGCGGGAAACACCATATATTTT.